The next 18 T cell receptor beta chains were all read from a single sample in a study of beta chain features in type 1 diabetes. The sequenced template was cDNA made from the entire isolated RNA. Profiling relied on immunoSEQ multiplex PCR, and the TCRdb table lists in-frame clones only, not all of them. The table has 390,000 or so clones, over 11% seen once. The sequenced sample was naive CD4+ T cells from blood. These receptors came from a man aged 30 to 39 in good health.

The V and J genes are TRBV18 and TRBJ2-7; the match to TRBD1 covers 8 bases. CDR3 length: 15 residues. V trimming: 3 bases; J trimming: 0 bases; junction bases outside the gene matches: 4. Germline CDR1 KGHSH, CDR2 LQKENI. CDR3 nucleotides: TGTGCCAGCTCACCTCGACAGGGGAGCTCCTACGAGCAGTACGTC. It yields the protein CASSPRQGSSYEQYV.

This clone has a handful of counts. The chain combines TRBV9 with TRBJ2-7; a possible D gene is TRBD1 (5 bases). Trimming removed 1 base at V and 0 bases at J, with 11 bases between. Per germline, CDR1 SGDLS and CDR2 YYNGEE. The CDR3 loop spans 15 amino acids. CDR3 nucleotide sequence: TGTGCCAGCAGCGTAACAGGTGGCATCTCCTACGAGCAGTACTTC. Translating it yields CASSVTGGISYEQYF.

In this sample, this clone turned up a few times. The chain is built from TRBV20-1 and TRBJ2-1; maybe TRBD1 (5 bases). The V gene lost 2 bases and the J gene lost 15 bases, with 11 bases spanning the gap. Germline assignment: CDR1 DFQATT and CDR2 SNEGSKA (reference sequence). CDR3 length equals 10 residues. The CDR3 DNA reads TGCAGTGCTAGATCTAGGGGCCTGTTCTTC. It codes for CSARSRGLFF.

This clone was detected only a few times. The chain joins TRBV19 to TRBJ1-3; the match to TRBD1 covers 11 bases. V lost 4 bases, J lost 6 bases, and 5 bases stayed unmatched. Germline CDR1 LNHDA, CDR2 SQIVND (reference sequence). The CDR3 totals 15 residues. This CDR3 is CASSTRDRGTNTIYF. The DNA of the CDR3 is TGTGCCAGTAGTACTCGGGACAGGGGGACAAACACCATATATTTT. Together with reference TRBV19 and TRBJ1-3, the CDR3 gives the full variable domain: DGGITQSPKYLFRKEGQNVTLSCEQNLNHDAMYWYRQDPGQGLRLIYYSQIVNDFQKGDIAEGYSVSREKKESFPLTVTSAQKNPTAFYLCASSTRDRGTNTIYFGEGSWLTVV.

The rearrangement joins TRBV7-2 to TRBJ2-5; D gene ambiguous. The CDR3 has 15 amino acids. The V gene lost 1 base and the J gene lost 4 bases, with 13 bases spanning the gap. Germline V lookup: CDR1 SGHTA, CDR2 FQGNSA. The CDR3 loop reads CASSLGFPRGETQYF. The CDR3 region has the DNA TGTGCCAGCAGCTTAGGGTTCCCTAGAGGAGAGACCCAGTACTTC. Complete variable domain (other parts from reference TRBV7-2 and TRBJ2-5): GAGVSQSPSNKVTEKGKDVELRCDPISGHTALYWYRQSLGQGLEFLIYFQGNSAPDKSGLPSDRFSAERTGGSVSTLTIQRTQQEDSAVYLCASSLGFPRGETQYFGPGTRLLVL.

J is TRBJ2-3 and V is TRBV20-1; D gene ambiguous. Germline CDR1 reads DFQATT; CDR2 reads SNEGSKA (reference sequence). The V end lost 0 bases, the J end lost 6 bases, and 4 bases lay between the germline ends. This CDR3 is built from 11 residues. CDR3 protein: CSAREEDTQYF. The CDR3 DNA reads TGCAGTGCTAGAGAGGAGGATACGCAGTATTTT.

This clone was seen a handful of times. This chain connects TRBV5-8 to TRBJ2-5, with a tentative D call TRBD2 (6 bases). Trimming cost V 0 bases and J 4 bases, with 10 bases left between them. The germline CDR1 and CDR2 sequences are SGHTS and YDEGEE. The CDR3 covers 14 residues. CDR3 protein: CASSLAQEGETQYF. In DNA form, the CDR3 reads TGTGCCAGCAGCTTGGCGCAGGAGGGAGAGACCCAGTACTTC.

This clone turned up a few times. The chain's CDR3 is CASSWLAGGPVNEQFF. For the CDR3, the DNA is TGTGCCAGCAGCTGGTTAGCGGGGGGGCCCGTCAATGAGCAGTTCTTC. This chain links TRBV5-4 with TRBJ2-1; TRBD2 aligns across 11 bases. Germline V CDR1 and CDR2: SGHNT, YYREEE (reference sequence). V lost 3 bases to trimming and J lost 6 bases; unmatched junction nucleotides: 8. The CDR3 consists of 16 residues.

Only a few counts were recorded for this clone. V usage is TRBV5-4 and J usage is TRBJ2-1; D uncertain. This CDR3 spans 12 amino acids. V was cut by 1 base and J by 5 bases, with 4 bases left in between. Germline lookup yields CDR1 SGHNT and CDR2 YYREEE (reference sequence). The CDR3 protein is CASSLPDNEQFF. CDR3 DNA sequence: TGTGCCAGCAGCTTGCCGGACAATGAGCAGTTCTTC.

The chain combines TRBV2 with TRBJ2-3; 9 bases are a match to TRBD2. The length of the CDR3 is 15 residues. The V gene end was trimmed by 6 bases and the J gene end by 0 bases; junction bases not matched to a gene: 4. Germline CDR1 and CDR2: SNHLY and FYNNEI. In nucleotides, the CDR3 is TGTGCCAGCAGAGCCACTAGCGGGAGCACAGATACGCAGTATTTT. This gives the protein CASRATSGSTDTQYF.

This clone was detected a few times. The CDR3 nucleotides read TGTGCCAGCAGCTTCGGGACAAACAATGAGCAGTTCTTC. Translated: CASSFGTNNEQFF. J is TRBJ2-1 and V is TRBV13, with D possibly TRBD1 on 6 matching bases. V was pared by 3 bases and J by 5 bases, with 8 bases between. Germline values: CDR1 PRHDT, CDR2 FYEKMQ (reference sequence). The CDR3 loop spans 13 amino acids.

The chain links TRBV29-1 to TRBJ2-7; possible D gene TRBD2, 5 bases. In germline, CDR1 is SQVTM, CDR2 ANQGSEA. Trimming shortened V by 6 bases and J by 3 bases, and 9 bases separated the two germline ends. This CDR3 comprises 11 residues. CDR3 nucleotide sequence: TGCAGCGTCGGGGAACGCTACGAGCAGTACTTC. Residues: CSVGERYEQYF.

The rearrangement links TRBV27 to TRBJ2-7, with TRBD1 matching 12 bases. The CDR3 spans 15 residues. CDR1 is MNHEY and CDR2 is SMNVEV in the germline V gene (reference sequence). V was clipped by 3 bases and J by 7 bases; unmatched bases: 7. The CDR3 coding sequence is TGTGCCAGCAGTTTTCGGGACAGGGGGCTGGGGGAGCAGTACTTC. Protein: CASSFRDRGLGEQYF.

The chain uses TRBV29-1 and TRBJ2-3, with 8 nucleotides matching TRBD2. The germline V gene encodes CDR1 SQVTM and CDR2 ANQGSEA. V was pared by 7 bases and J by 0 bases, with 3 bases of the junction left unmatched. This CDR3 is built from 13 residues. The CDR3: CSDSGSSTDTQYF. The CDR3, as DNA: TGCAGCGACAGCGGGAGTAGCACAGATACGCAGTATTTT.

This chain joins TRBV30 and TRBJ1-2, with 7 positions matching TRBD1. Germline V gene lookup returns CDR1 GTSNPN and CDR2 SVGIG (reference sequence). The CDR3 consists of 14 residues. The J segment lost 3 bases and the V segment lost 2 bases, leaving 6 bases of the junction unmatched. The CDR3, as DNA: TGTGCCTGGAGTCCTAGGGGGCGTGACTATGGCTACACCTTC. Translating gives CAWSPRGRDYGYTF.

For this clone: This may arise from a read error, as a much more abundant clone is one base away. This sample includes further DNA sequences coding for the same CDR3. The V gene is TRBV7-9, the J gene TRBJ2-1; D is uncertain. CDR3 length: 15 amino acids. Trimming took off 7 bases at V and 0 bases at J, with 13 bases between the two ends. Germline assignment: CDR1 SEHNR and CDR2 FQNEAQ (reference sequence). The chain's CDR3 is CASTKRESSYNEQFF. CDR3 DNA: TGTGCCAGCACCAAGCGAGAGAGCTCCTACAATGAGCAGTTCTTC.

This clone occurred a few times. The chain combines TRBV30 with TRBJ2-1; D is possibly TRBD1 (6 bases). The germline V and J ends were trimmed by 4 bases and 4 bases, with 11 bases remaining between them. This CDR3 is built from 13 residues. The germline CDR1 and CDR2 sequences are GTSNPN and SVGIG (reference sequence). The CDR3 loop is CAWNRVSYNEQFF. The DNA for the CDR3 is TGTGCCTGGAACAGGGTCTCGTACAATGAGCAGTTCTTC.

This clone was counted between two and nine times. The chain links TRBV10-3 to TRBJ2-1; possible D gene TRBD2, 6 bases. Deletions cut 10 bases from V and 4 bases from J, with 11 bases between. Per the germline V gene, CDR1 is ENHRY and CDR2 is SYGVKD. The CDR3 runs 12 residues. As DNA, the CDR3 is TGTGCCAGCTCTCGGGAGTACAATGAGCAGTTCTTC. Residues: CASSREYNEQFF.